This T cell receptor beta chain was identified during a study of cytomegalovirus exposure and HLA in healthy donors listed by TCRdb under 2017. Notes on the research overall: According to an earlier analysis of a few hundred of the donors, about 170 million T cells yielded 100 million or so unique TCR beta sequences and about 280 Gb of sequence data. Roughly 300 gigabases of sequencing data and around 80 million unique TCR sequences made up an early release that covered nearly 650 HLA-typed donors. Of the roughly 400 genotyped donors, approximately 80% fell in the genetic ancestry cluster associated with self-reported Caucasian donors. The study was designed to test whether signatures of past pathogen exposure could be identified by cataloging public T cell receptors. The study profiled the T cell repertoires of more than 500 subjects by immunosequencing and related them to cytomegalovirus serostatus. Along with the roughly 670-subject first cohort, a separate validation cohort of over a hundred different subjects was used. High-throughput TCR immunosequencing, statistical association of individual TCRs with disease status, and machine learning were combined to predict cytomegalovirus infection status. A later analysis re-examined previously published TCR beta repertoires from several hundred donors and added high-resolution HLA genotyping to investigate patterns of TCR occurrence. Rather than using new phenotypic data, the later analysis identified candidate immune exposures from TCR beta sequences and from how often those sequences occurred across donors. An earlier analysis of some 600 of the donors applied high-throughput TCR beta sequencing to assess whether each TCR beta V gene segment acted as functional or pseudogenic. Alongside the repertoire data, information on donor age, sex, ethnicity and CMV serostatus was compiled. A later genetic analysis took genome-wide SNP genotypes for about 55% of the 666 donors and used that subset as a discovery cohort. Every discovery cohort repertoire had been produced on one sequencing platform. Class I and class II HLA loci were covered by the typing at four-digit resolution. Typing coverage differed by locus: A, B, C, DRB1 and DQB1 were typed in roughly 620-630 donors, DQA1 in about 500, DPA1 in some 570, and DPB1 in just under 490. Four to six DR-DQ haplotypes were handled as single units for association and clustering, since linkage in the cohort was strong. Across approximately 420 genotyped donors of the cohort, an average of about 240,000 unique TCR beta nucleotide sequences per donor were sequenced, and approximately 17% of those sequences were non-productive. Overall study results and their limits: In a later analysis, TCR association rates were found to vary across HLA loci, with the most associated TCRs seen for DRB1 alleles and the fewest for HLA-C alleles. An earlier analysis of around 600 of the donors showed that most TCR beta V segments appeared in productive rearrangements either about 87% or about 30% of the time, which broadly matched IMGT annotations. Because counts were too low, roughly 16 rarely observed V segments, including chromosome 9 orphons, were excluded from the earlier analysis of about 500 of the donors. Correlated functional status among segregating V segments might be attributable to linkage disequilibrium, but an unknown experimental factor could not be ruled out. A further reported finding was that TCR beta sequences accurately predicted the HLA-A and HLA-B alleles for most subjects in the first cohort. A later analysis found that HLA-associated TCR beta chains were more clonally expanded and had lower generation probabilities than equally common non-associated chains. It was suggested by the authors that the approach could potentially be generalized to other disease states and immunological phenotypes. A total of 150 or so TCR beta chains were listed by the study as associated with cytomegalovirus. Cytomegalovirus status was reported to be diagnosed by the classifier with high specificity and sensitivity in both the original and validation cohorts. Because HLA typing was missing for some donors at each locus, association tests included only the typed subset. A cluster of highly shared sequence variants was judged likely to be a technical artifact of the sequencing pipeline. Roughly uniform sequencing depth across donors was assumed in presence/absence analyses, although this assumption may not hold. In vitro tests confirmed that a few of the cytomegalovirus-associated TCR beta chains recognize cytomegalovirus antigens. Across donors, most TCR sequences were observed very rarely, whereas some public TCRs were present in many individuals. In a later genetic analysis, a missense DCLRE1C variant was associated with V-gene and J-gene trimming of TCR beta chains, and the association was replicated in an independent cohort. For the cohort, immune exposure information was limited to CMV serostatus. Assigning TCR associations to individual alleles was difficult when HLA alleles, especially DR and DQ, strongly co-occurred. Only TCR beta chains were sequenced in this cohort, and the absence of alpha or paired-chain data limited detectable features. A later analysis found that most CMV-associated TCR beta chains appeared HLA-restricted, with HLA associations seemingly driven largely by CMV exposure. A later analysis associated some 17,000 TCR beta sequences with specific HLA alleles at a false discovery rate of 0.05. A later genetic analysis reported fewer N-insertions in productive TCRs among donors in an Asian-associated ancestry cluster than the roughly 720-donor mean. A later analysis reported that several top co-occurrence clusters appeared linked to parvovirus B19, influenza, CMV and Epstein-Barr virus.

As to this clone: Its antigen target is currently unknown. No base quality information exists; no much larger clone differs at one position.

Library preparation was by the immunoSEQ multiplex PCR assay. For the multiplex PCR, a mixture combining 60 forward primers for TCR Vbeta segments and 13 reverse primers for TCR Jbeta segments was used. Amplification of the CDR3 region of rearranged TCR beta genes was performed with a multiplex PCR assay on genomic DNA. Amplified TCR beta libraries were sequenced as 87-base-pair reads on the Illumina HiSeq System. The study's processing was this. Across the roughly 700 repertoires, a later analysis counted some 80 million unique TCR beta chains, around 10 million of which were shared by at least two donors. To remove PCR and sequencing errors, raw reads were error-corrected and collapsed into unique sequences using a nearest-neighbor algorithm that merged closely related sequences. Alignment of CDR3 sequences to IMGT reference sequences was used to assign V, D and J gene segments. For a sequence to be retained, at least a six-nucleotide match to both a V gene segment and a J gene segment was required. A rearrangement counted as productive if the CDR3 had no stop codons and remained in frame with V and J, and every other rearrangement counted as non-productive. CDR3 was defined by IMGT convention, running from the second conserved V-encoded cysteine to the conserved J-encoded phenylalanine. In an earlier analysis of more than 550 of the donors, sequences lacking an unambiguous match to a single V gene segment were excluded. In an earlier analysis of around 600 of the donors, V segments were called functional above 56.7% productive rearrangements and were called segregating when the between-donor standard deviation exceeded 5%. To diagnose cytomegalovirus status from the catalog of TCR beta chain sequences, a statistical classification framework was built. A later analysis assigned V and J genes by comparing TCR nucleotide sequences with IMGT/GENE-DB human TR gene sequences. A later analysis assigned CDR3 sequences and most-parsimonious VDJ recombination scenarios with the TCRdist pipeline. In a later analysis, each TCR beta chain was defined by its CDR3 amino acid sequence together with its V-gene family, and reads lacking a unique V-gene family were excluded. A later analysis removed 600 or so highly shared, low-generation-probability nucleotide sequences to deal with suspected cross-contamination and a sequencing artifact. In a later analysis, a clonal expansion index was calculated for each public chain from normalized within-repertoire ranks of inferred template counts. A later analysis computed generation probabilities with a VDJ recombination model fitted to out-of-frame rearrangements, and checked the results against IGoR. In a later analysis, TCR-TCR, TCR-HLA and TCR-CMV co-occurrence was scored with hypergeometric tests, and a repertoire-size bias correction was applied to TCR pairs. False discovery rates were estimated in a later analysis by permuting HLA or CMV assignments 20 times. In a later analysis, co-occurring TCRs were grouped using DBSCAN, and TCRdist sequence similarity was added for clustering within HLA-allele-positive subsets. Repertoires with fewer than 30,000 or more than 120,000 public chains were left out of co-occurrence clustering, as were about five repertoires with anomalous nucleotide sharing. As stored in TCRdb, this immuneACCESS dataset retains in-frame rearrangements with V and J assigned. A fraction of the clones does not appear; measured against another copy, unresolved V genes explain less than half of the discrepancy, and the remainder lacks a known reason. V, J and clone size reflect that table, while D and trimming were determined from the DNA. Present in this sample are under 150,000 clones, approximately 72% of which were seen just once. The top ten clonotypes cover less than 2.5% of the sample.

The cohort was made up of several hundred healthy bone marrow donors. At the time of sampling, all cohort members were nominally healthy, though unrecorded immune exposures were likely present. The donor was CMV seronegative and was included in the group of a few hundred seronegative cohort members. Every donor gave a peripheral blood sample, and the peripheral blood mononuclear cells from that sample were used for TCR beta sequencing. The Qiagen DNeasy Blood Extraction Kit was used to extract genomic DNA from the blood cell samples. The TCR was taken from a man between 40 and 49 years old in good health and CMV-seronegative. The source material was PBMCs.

Here is the DNA: TGCGCCAGCAGCTCCCCGGACAGGGGAAGCTATGGCTACACCTTC. It specifies CASSSPDRGSYGYTF. The V and J segments used are TRBV5-1 and TRBJ1-2, with TRBD1 identical over 9 junction bases. The germline V gene specifies SGHRS as CDR1 and YFSETQ as CDR2. From its cysteine to its phenylalanine, the CDR3 spans 15 amino acids. Just CDR3 DNA is preserved here, 45 bases in frame from base 1. The germline V end is reduced by 3 bases and the J end by 4 bases; junction bases left unmatched: 7.